This T cell receptor (beta chain) is drawn from a study of CD8+ T cells in alopecia areata (dated by TCRdb to 2017 to 2018). In the study overall: The treated patients, all with moderate-to-severe alopecia areata, were enrolled in an open-label pilot trial of oral tofacitinib given at 5 to 10 mg twice daily. Tofacitinib was administered for 6 to 18 months, and 6 months of follow-up off drug were then conducted to assess delayed response and recurrence. Disease severity in treated patients was measured with the SALT score, which quantifies the percentage of affected scalp surface area. In both human patients and the C3H/HeJ mouse model, the study applied high-throughput TCRbeta sequencing to look at T cell clonal expansion in alopecia areata. In humans, TCRbeta sequencing was performed on scalp tissue and on sorted CD4+ and CD8+ peripheral blood T cells from healthy controls and from patients with patchy or totalis/universalis alopecia areata. Patients on tofacitinib were biopsied at baseline and after 4 and 24 weeks of treatment, and several of the patients also had a later scalp biopsy. Clonality in the scalp was compared among normal scalp (n=4), patchy alopecia areata scalp (n=8), and alopecia totalis/universalis scalp (n=8). The RNA source kit depended on sample type: the PAXgene miRNA kit for fixed scalp, the miRNeasy kit for PBMCs, and the RNeasy kit for mouse skin. TCRbeta CDR3 regions were amplified by immunoSEQ multiplex PCR using 35 Vbeta forward and 13 Jbeta reverse primers.

Trimming costs V 3 bases and J 4 bases, and their ends lie 13 bases apart. Counted from cysteine to phenylalanine, this CDR3 has 15 amino acids. Of all the DNA, just the CDR3 is kept, 45 bases in frame from base 1. In the germline V gene (reference sequence), CDR1 corresponds to MNHEY and CDR2 to SMNVEV. With respect to this clone: Its cognate antigen has yet to be identified. Qualities for individual bases were not recorded, and no much larger clone is one base off.

This sample's time point label indicates: around 29 days on oral tofacitinib. This sample's treatment or condition label indicates: oral pan-JAK inhibitor, 5-10 mg twice daily. Lesional scalp punch biopsies and peripheral blood were obtained from alopecia areata patients. PBMCs were isolated by density centrifugation and stained for CD3, CD4 and CD8, and CD4+ and CD8+ T cells were sorted on a FACSAria. Library preparation employed the immunoSEQ multiplex PCR assay. RNA was extracted from all samples and reverse transcribed into cDNA as template for TCR sequencing. SuperScript III was used for first-strand cDNA synthesis, primed with a 2:1 mix of oligo-dT and random hexamers. Amplification bias was assessed with a synthetic immune receptor repertoire, and residual bias was removed computationally. As for the authors' bioinformatics: After raw reads were preprocessed to remove errors, the CDR3 was defined following IMGT conventions as running from the conserved cysteine to phenylalanine. Clonality was calculated as 1 minus Shannon entropy normalized by log2 of the number of productive unique TCRs. CD4 or CD8 identity of scalp clones was inferred by cross-referencing scalp TCRbeta sequences with sorted blood CD4 and CD8 repertoires. TCRdb's version of the immuneACCESS table is confined to in-frame rearrangements and falls short of the full clone set. An unresolved V gene accounts for under half of the shortfall where checked; the remainder is of unknown origin. The DNA gave D and trimming, while V, J and clone size come from that table. The sample table lists roughly 120,000 clones, roughly 60% of them with a count of one. The ten largest make up more than 25% of the sample.

Overall study results and their limits: Many expanded lesional clones persisted in scalp and blood during tofacitinib treatment, which may partly explain relapse after stopping treatment. Scalp TCR repertoire analysis is complicated because resident alphabeta T cells in normal human skin are also sequenced, whereas mouse skin is dominated by gammadelta T cells. Because the treated cohort was small and had only one nonresponder, larger studies are needed to examine links between baseline CD8+ expansion and response. Compared with normal scalp, lesional scalp had higher clonality and more expanded CD8+ clones, particularly in alopecia totalis/universalis, a pattern that suggests antigenic drive. Tofacitinib significantly lowered scalp clonality and the number of expanded CD8+ clones among the top 100 scalp clones. TCR sequences shared between patients were less clear than in mice, possibly partly because of HLA diversity in the patient population.

Sample: CD8+ T cells sorted from blood, taken at week 4, from a patient treated with tofacitinib. The chain joins TRBV27 to TRBJ2-1; a confident D gene designation cannot be given. The source of this sequence is a human donor with alopecia areata. CDR3 region: CASSFFGGPYNEQFF. The DNA is TGTGCCAGCAGTTTTTTTGGTGGGCCTTACAATGAGCAGTTCTTC.